The 11 T cell receptor beta chains listed next were all sequenced from one sample in a study of yellow fever vaccine responses in identical twins. TCRdb processed the RT-PCR reads anew with MiXCR; each CDR3 protein has one entry. The profile covers around 20,000 distinct CDR3 sequences, with around 70% appearing a single time and 2.2% taken by the ten largest. Sequenced material: T cells from blood (PBMCs), unsorted or a sorted subset (not recorded which), taken before or after yellow fever vaccination (not recorded which). The receptors were sampled from a young woman who received the yellow fever vaccine.

This chain uses TRBV25-1 with TRBJ1-1, with 7 bases aligning to TRBD1. Germline assignment: CDR1 MGHDK and CDR2 SYGVNS. CDR3 length equals 15 residues. After removal of 7 bases from V and 1 base from J, the junction contained 9 bases not matched to a gene. CDR3 nucleotide sequence: TGTGCCAGCAAAAAAACAGGGGCCCGGAACACTGAAGCTTTCTTT. It translates to CASKKTGARNTEAFF.

This clonotype was seen a handful of times. The chain uses TRBV29-1 and TRBJ2-7, with D unclear. Between the trimmed V and J ends, which lost 0 bases and 2 bases, there was a span of 5 bases. Germline CDR1 reads SQVTM; CDR2 reads ANQGSEA. This CDR3 spans 12 amino acids. CDR3 amino acids: CSVEDGTYEQYF. CDR3 coding DNA: TGCAGCGTTGAAGACGGAACCTACGAGCAGTACTTC.

The genes are TRBV7-3 and TRBJ1-5; D remains ambiguous. The CDR3 is 16 amino acids. CDR1 is SGHTA, CDR2 FQGTGA, per germline. V dropped 0 bases and J dropped 6 bases, with 15 bases sitting between them. CDR3 coding DNA: TGTGCCAGCAGCTTAACCATAATGTCTCTACTTCAGCCCCAGCATTTT. Amino acids: CASSLTIMSLLQPQHF. Variable domain in full (rest from reference TRBV7-3 and TRBJ1-5): GAGVSQTPSNKVTEKGKYVELRCDPISGHTALYWYRQSLGQGPEFLIYFQGTGAADDSGLPNDRFFAVRPEGSVSTLKIQRTERGDSAVYLCASSLTIMSLLQPQHFGDGTRLSIL.

This sequence joins TRBV14 and TRBJ2-1; weak D call: TRBD2 (6 bases). This CDR3 contains 14 residues. CDR1 SGHDN and CDR2 FVKESK come from the germline V gene. V was clipped by 4 bases and J by 3 bases, with 10 bases between them. CDR3 bases: TGTGCCAGCAGCCCGGGACTTTACTACAATGAGCAGTTCTTC. Its translation: CASSPGLYYNEQFF.

This clonotype came up once. The gene calls are TRBV9 and TRBJ1-3; D unresolved. V lost 7 bases, J lost 2 bases, and 1 base lay in between. Looked up from germline, CDR1 is SGDLS and CDR2 is YYNGEE. This CDR3 comprises 10 residues. Written as DNA, the CDR3 is TGTGCCAGCGCTGGAAACACCATATATTTT. This encodes CASAGNTIYF. Full variable domain (remainder filled in from reference TRBV9 and TRBJ1-3): DSGVTQTPKHLITATGQRVTLRCSPRSGDLSVYWYQQSLDQGLQFLIQYYNGEERAKGNILERFSAQQFPDLHSELNLSSLELGDSALYFCASAGNTIYFGEGSWLTVV.

CDR3 protein: CASSPPPGANEQFF. The CDR3 DNA sequence: TGTGCCAGCAGCCCTCCGCCGGGAGCGAATGAGCAGTTCTTC. The chain links TRBV11-3 to TRBJ2-1; D might be TRBD2 (6 bases). Germline CDR1 reads SGHNT; CDR2 reads YENEEA. Trimming left V 5 bases short and J 7 bases short, with 15 bases between. There are 14 residues in the CDR3.

This clonotype has just a few counts. V and J are TRBV29-1 and TRBJ2-7; 11 nucleotides line up with TRBD2. J was trimmed by 6 bases and V by 1 base; bases with no gene match: 11. This CDR3 comprises 16 residues. Germline values: CDR1 SQVTM, CDR2 ANQGSEA. CDR3 amino acids: CSVEAILAGGPLEQYF. The CDR3 DNA reads TGCAGCGTTGAAGCGATTTTAGCGGGAGGGCCGCTCGAGCAGTACTTC.

This chain connects TRBV10-3 to TRBJ2-7; possibly TRBD2 for D (6 bases). CDR1 and CDR2 from the germline V gene are ENHRY and SYGVKD. CDR3 length equals 15 residues. V was pared by 2 bases and J by 0 bases, with 11 bases between. DNA of the CDR3: TGTGCCATCAGTGAGGACGGGAGTTTCTCCTACGAGCAGTACTTC. Protein product: CAISEDGSFSYEQYF.

The chain combines TRBV7-6 with TRBJ1-1; D not resolved. This CDR3 spans 13 amino acids. Per germline, CDR1 SGHVS and CDR2 FNYEAQ. The V end was cut by 4 bases, the J end by 6 bases, with 12 bases between. CDR3 amino acids: CASSSTETSEAFF. The CDR3 DNA is TGTGCCAGCAGCTCAACAGAAACTTCTGAAGCTTTCTTT.

The V call is TRBV28, the J call TRBJ2-5, with D perhaps TRBD2 (6 bases). This CDR3 contains 17 residues. Germline V gene lookup returns CDR1 MDHEN and CDR2 SYDVKM. V lost 4 bases and J lost 5, with 23 bases in between. For the CDR3, the DNA is TGTGCCAGCAGTTCATACCCCGGGACTCCCGAGGGTGAGACCCAGTACTTC. Protein sequence: CASSSYPGTPEGETQYF. Full variable domain (missing parts from reference TRBV28 and TRBJ2-5): DVKVTQSSRYLVKRTGEKVFLECVQDMDHENMFWYRQDPGLGLRLIYFSYDVKMKEKGDIPEGYSVSREKKERFSLILESASTNQTSMYLCASSSYPGTPEGETQYFGPGTRLLVL.

CDR3 DNA: TGTGCCACCAGCCCGCGCGGCAATGAGCAGTTCTTC. Amino acid sequence: CATSPRGNEQFF. The rearrangement joins TRBV24-1 to TRBJ2-1, with D uncertain. This CDR3 spans 12 amino acids. CDR1 is KGHDR, CDR2 SFDVKD, per germline. Trimming shortened V by 7 bases and J by 6 bases, and 9 bases separated the two germline ends.